This passage covers 2 T cell receptor beta chains from one sample sequenced in a study of molecular identifiers for immune sequencing clone quantification. Each CDR3 protein gets one entry after TCRdb re-called the PCR reads with MiXCR. This sample has 600,000 to 650,000 distinct CDR3 sequences, with approximately 20% found just once. The sequenced sample consisted of naive CD8+ T cells from blood, with Jurkat cell RNA spiked in. Subset: FACS-sorted CD8+CD4-CCR7+CD45RA+ naive T cells. All receptors derive from a human donor in good health. Some libraries in this study had Jurkat cell RNA spiked in.

Regarding this clonotype: A much larger clone lies one base from this, so it may be a read error. The chain uses TRBV5-6 and TRBJ2-7, with 8 bases aligning to TRBD1. Losses at the gene ends were 4 bases for V and 5 bases for J; bases not matched to a gene: 11. CDR1 is SGHDT and CDR2 is YYEEEE in the germline V gene. The CDR3 is 15 amino acids. The CDR3 spells CASSATQGALHEQYF. DNA for the CDR3: TGTGCCAGCAGCGCCACCCAGGGGGCTCTCCACGAGCAGTACTTC.

The rearrangement uses TRBV13 and TRBJ2-3; 9 nucleotides agree with TRBD1. The V gene end was trimmed by 5 bases and the J gene end by 2 bases; junction bases not matched to a gene: 8. Germline V gives CDR1 PRHDT, CDR2 FYEKMQ (reference sequence). The CDR3 sequence is 16 residues long. The CDR3 DNA reads TGTGCCAGCAGCCAGGGACAGGGCTACATCACAGATACGCAGTATTTT. Translating it yields CASSQGQGYITDTQYF.